This TCR beta chain was found in a study of blood T cell repertoires in COVID-19. Germline values: CDR1 SGHRS, CDR2 YFSETQ. The CDR3 loop spans 14 amino acids. V lost 0 bases, J lost 1 base, and 7 bases lay in between. Measured with immunoSEQ multiplex PCR; TCRdb has only the in-frame clones, and not every one. The sample lists 140,000 or so clones; around 84% were seen once. The TCR originated in a human donor in a cohort sampled during active COVID-19. The sample taken for sequencing was peripheral blood. The chain has TRBV5-1 and TRBJ1-1; D is unresolved. The CDR3: CASSLDSGNTEAFF. The CDR3 DNA reads as TGCGCCAGCAGCTTGGACAGCGGGAACACTGAAGCTTTCTTT.